This T cell receptor beta chain was obtained from a study of cytomegalovirus exposure and HLA in healthy donors. Study conclusions and caveats: Some segments of the V type, notably TRBV6-2 and TRBV6-3, were excluded as indistinguishable.

On this clone itself: Its cognate antigen is unknown.

It was with 60 Vbeta and 13 Jbeta primers that the PCR ran. The repertoire was sequenced with immunoSEQ multiplex PCR; TCRdb's copy has only in-frame clones and lacks some. The sample yields under 100,000 clones, under 90% seen once. The CDR3 spans 15 residues. V shed 1 base, J shed 3 bases, and the junction held 7 bases outside the gene matches. Germline V CDR1 and CDR2: SGHDT, YYEEEE. The V gene is TRBV5-6, the J gene TRBJ2-7; 7 bases are a match to TRBD1. The origin of this receptor is a woman in her 70s in good health and CMV-seropositive. The sequencing input was PBMCs. The CDR3 region has the DNA TGTGCCAGCAGCTTGTCCGACAGGGCCTTCTACGAGCAGTACTTC. This codes for CASSLSDRAFYEQYF.